The 8 T cell receptor beta chains presented below share a single source sample, sequenced in a study of CXCR3-negative and CXCR3-positive naive CD8 T cells (dated by TCRdb to about 2019). Sequencing used a NextSeq 550. The Human TCR Profiling Kit (MiLaboratory) was used to make UMI-labeled 5' RACE TRB cDNA libraries. After the reads were reprocessed by TCRdb, one entry was made per CDR3 protein sequence, with no DNA. The table for this sample shows 45,000 to 55,000 distinct CDR3 sequences. Together, the top ten hold 15% of the sample. The sequencing input was memory CD8+ T cells from blood. This specimen's cell subset or site label, interpreted: conventional CD8+ memory T cells (TMEM), sorted as controls. All receptors come from a human donor in good health. Some clones in this sample may be carry-over from other donors' samples.

J is TRBJ1-5 and V is TRBV6-2 or TRBV6-3; the D call from TCRdb, TRBD1, cannot be confirmed without DNA. The CDR3 covers 15 residues. Per the germline V gene, CDR1 is MNHEY and CDR2 is SVGEGT. CDR3 in amino acids: CASTPRGEGNQPQHF.

The V call is TRBV29-1, the J call TRBJ2-7; TCRdb picks TRBD1, but there is no DNA to check that call. Looked up from germline, CDR1 is SQVTM and CDR2 is ANQGSEA. The length of the CDR3 is 13 residues. The CDR3: CSARDRGTYEQYF.

The chain combines TRBV20-1 with TRBJ2-3; TCRdb picks TRBD2, but there is no DNA to check that call. The CDR3 consists of 15 residues. Germline values: CDR1 DFQATT, CDR2 SNEGSKA (reference sequence). CDR3: CSAEERGVVTDTQYF.

The rearrangement uses TRBV15 and TRBJ2-5. The V gene's germline CDR1 is LNHNV and CDR2 YYDKDF (reference sequence). There are 14 residues in the CDR3. CDR3 protein: CATSRGEAEETQYF.

The rearrangement links TRBV20-1 to TRBJ2-7. CDR3 length: 13 amino acids. Per germline, CDR1 DFQATT and CDR2 SNEGSKA (reference sequence). This CDR3 reads CSAREQDPYEQYF.

The chain links TRBV20-1 to TRBJ1-1; TCRdb returns TRBD1, unconfirmable since there is no DNA. Germline V CDR1 and CDR2: DFQATT, SNEGSKA (reference sequence). CDR3 length: 14 amino acids. CDR3 in amino acids: CSARDGGQEVEAFF.

The chain carries TRBV9 and TRBJ2-5; TCRdb names TRBD1, which stays unverified in the absence of DNA. Germline lookup yields CDR1 SGDLS and CDR2 YYNGEE. The CDR3 totals 15 residues. This CDR3 is CASSGEDRYQETQYF. The full variable domain, rest sourced from reference TRBV9 and TRBJ2-5, is DSGVTQTPKHLITATGQRVTLRCSPRSGDLSVYWYQQSLDQGLQFLIQYYNGEERAKGNILERFSAQQFPDLHSELNLSSLELGDSALYFCASSGEDRYQETQYFGPGTRLLVL.

V and J are TRBV25-1 and TRBJ1-2; the TCRdb D gene call, TRBD1, has no DNA to confirm it. Germline-derived CDR1 and CDR2 are MGHDK and SYGVNS. The CDR3 runs to 16 residues. The CDR3 spells CASSETRRDRNYGYTF.